This TCR beta chain was recorded in a study of blood T cell repertoires in COVID-19. Study information: COVID-19 samples, acute and convalescent, were from the United States, Italy and Spain. PBMCs, B-cell-depleted T cells, or T cells were the source of the cDNA or gDNA that made up the material.

As originally analysed: Amplification of reference gene primers provided the estimated nucleated cell counts. Using immunoSEQ multiplex PCR, the repertoire was profiled, and TCRdb retains in-frame clones only, with some absent. V and J calls and clone size come straight from that table; D and trimming were deduced from the DNA. The sample contains 200,000 to 300,000 clones, over 80% of which appear only once. V lost 6 bases and J 4 bases, leaving 18 bases between the germline ends. The CDR3 is made up of 16 amino acids. Germline CDR1 is SGHTA and CDR2 is FQGNSA. The TCR originated in an older woman with active or convalescent COVID-19. The gene calls are TRBV7-2 and TRBJ2-2; weak D call: TRBD2 (6 bases). Sequencing input: peripheral blood. CDR3 DNA: TGTGCCAGCAGGGTTCCGGGACTCCCTTCCACCGGGGAGCTGTTTTTT. It translates to CASRVPGLPSTGELFF.